This TCR beta chain originates from a study of CD8 T cells in ankylosing spondylitis. CDR1 is SGDLS and CDR2 is YYNGEE in the germline V gene. The CDR3 is made up of 16 amino acids. V was clipped by 0 bases and J by 5 bases, with 15 bases between them. This clonotype was observed many times. Its antigen is currently unknown. Study findings and constraints: Characteristic, it appeared, of ankylosing spondylitis blood was a TCR beta motif of roughly 8 highly homologous variants. Researchers report that disease-linked clones proved CD8+ and relatively rare in peripheral blood. In the blood and synovial fluid of reactive arthritis, some motif variants had been previously reported.

MiXCR, applied by TCRdb to the 5' RACE reads, yields one record per CDR3 protein. The table lists approximately 45,000 distinct CDR3 sequences, about 4% of them singletons. This clonotype was sampled from a female donor with ankylosing spondylitis or in good health (not recorded which). The sequencing input was blood, either unsorted or a sorted T cell fraction (not recorded which). V is TRBV9 and J is TRBJ2-1; D ambiguous. CDR3 DNA: TGTGCCAGCAGCGTAGGAATTGCGACGGTCGACAATGAGCAGTTCTTC. It codes for CASSVGIATVDNEQFF.